This is a list of T cell receptor beta chains from one sample in a study of beta chain features in type 1 diabetes. Some clones are missing from TCRdb's copy, which holds only in-frame ones; the method was immunoSEQ multiplex PCR. The top ten clones hold around 1.5% of a sample with tens of thousands of clones, around 40% of them seen once. The sequencing sample was made of Tregs from blood. The origin of the receptors is a man aged 30 to 45 with type 1 diabetes. CDR3s include the opening cysteine and the closing phenylalanine or tryptophan. Fields, in order: CDR3 DNA, CDR3 protein, D gene, V gene, clone size, J gene. The D gene is left open where the match is weak. Not all rows give a size; the values are once, few, many and, for expanded clones, a class.

CDR3nt: TGTGCCAGCTCACTAGACAGGGAAGAGACCCAGTACTTC
CDR3aa: CASSLDREETQYF
d_gene: TRBD1
v_gene: TRBV18
abundance: -
j_gene: TRBJ2-5

CDR3nt: TGTGCCAGCAGCCTACAGTCCTATGGCTACACCTTC
CDR3aa: CASSLQSYGYTF
d_gene: -
v_gene: TRBV28
abundance: few
j_gene: TRBJ1-2

CDR3nt: TGTGCCAGCAGCCAAGATCAGGGCACTGAAGCTTTCTTC
CDR3aa: CASSQDQGTEAFF
d_gene: -
v_gene: TRBV4-2
abundance: few
j_gene: TRBJ1-1

CDR3nt: TGTGCCAGCAGCCCTCGGCCACCCGGGGAGACCCAGTACTTC
CDR3aa: CASSPRPPGETQYF
d_gene: -
v_gene: TRBV7-8
abundance: few
j_gene: TRBJ2-5

CDR3nt: TGTGCCAGCAGCTTGGGGAGGACAGATACGCAGTATTTT
CDR3aa: CASSLGRTDTQYF
d_gene: -
v_gene: TRBV7-3
abundance: few
j_gene: TRBJ2-3

CDR3nt: TGTGCCAGCAGTTCCTGGGGGACAGGGGTTAAAGAGACCCAGTACTTC
CDR3aa: CASSSWGTGVKETQYF
d_gene: TRBD1
v_gene: TRBV28
abundance: -
j_gene: TRBJ2-5

CDR3nt: TGTGCCAGCAGCTTTTCAAGCGGGACTGATACGCAGTATTTT
CDR3aa: CASSFSSGTDTQYF
d_gene: TRBD2
v_gene: TRBV5-6
abundance: many
j_gene: TRBJ2-3

CDR3nt: TGTGCCTGGAGTCATGGGACTAGCGGGAGGATCGGGGAGCTGTTTTTT
CDR3aa: CAWSHGTSGRIGELFF
d_gene: TRBD2
v_gene: TRBV30
abundance: -
j_gene: TRBJ2-2

CDR3nt: TGTGCCTGGAGTGAGGGACAGGGCGGGTACTTC
CDR3aa: CAWSEGQGGYF
d_gene: TRBD1
v_gene: TRBV30
abundance: few
j_gene: TRBJ2-5

CDR3nt: TGTGCTAGTGCCTCGGCGACGCAGGGGAACAATGAGCAGTTCTTC
CDR3aa: CASASATQGNNEQFF
d_gene: -
v_gene: TRBV12-5
abundance: few
j_gene: TRBJ2-1

CDR3nt: TGTGCCAGCAGCTCCGGGACAGGGGGCAGTGAGCAGTTCTTC
CDR3aa: CASSSGTGGSEQFF
d_gene: TRBD1
v_gene: TRBV7-2
abundance: few
j_gene: TRBJ2-1

CDR3nt: TGTGCCAGCAGCTCCCTAGTGACAGATACGCAGTATTTT
CDR3aa: CASSSLVTDTQYF
d_gene: -
v_gene: TRBV7-2
abundance: few
j_gene: TRBJ2-3

CDR3nt: TGTGCCAGCAGCTATATAGGGGGACAGACTTCCTACGAGCAGTACTTC
CDR3aa: CASSYIGGQTSYEQYF
d_gene: TRBD1
v_gene: TRBV5-5
abundance: -
j_gene: TRBJ2-7

CDR3nt: TGCAGCGTTAACCTAGCGGAAAAGAGCACAGATACGCAGTATTTT
CDR3aa: CSVNLAEKSTDTQYF
d_gene: TRBD2
v_gene: TRBV29-1
abundance: -
j_gene: TRBJ2-3

CDR3nt: TGTGCCACCCAAATTGGGATACAGGTCAATGAGCAGTTCTTC
CDR3aa: CATQIGIQVNEQFF
d_gene: -
v_gene: TRBV6-1
abundance: -
j_gene: TRBJ2-1

CDR3nt: TGCGCCAGCAGCTTGGAACCACAGAACACTGAAGCTTTCTTT
CDR3aa: CASSLEPQNTEAFF
d_gene: -
v_gene: TRBV5-1
abundance: -
j_gene: TRBJ1-1

CDR3nt: TGCGCCAGCAGCTTCTCAGGCAATAGCGGGAGTTACAATGAGCAGTTCTTC
CDR3aa: CASSFSGNSGSYNEQFF
d_gene: TRBD2
v_gene: TRBV5-1
abundance: -
j_gene: TRBJ2-1

CDR3nt: TGTGCCAGCAGTACGACAGGGGGGAATCAGCCCCAGCATTTT
CDR3aa: CASSTTGGNQPQHF
d_gene: TRBD1
v_gene: TRBV27
abundance: -
j_gene: TRBJ1-5

CDR3nt: TGTGCCAGCTCACCAAATGGCCCAGGGGCCAAGAACACCATATATTTT
CDR3aa: CASSPNGPGAKNTIYF
d_gene: -
v_gene: TRBV18
abundance: few
j_gene: TRBJ1-3

CDR3nt: TGTGCCAGCAGCACTAGCGGGAGCACCGGGGAGCTGTTTTTT
CDR3aa: CASSTSGSTGELFF
d_gene: TRBD2
v_gene: TRBV7-9
abundance: few
j_gene: TRBJ2-2

CDR3nt: TGTGCCAGCAGCTCGGGACTCCCGTTTAATACGCAGTATTTT
CDR3aa: CASSSGLPFNTQYF
d_gene: -
v_gene: TRBV7-3
abundance: few
j_gene: TRBJ2-3

CDR3nt: TGTGCCAGCAGCTTTGGCGGCTACAATGAGCAGTTCTTC
CDR3aa: CASSFGGYNEQFF
d_gene: -
v_gene: TRBV7-9
abundance: once
j_gene: TRBJ2-1

CDR3nt: TGTGCCAGCAGGATCGGGGGGGGCACCGGGGAGCTGTTTTTT
CDR3aa: CASRIGGGTGELFF
d_gene: TRBD2
v_gene: TRBV7-2
abundance: few
j_gene: TRBJ2-2

CDR3nt: TGCGCCAGCAGCGTTCGGCCAGCGGACAGGGGAGAGACCCAGTACTTC
CDR3aa: CASSVRPADRGETQYF
d_gene: TRBD1
v_gene: TRBV5-1
abundance: -
j_gene: TRBJ2-5